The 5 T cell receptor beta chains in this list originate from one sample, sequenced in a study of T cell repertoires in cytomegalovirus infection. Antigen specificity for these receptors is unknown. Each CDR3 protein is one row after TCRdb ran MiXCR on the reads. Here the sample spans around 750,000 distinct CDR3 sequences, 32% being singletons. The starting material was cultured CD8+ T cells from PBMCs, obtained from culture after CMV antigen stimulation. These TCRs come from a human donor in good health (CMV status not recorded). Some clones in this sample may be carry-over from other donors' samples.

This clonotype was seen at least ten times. CDR3 sequence (DNA): TGTGCCAGCAGCTTGTCAGGGGGGAGCTCCGGGGAGCTGTTTTTT. As protein: CASSLSGGSSGELFF. V usage is TRBV7-6 and J usage is TRBJ2-2; TRBD1 might be the D (7 bases). The CDR3 extends over 15 amino acids. Trimming left V 3 bases short and J 6 bases short, with 14 bases between. Per germline, CDR1 SGHVS and CDR2 FNYEAQ.

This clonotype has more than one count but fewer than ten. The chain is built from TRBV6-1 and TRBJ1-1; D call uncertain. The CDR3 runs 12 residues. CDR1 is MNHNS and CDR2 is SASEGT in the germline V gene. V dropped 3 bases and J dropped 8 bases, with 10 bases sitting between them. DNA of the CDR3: TGTGCCAGCAGTGACCCCCTAGGCGAAGCTTTCTTT. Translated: CASSDPLGEAFF.

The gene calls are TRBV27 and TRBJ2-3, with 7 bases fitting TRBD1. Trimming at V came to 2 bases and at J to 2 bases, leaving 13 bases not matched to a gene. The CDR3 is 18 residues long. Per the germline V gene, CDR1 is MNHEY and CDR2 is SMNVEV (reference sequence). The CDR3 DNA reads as TGTGCCAGCAGTTTAATATGGACAGGCTTTTCAAACACAGATACGCAGTATTTT. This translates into CASSLIWTGFSNTDTQYF.

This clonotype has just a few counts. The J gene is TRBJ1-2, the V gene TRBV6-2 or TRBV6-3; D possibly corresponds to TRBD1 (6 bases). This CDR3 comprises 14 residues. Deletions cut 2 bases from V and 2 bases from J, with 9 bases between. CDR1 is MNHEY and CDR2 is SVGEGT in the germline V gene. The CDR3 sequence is CASSYNRANYGYTF. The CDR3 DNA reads TGTGCCAGCAGTTACAACAGGGCGAACTATGGCTACACCTTC.

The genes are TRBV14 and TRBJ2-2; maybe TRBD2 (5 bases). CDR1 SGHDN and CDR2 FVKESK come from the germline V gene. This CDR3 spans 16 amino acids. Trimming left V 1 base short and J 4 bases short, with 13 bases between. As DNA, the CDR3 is TGTGCCAGCAGCCAAGGAGGGCGCTGGATCACCGGGGAGCTGTTTTTT. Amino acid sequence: CASSQGGRWITGELFF.